This passage covers 28 T cell receptor beta chains from one sample sequenced in a study of CD8 T cells in ankylosing spondylitis. TCRdb itself ran the 5' RACE reads through MiXCR, one entry per CDR3 protein. Here the sample spans some 200,000 distinct CDR3 sequences, 15% to 20% being singletons. Sample: blood, either unsorted or a sorted T cell fraction (not recorded which). These receptors originate from a male donor aged 5-29 years with ankylosing spondylitis or in good health (not recorded which).

The chain uses TRBV6-5 and TRBJ1-2; no reliable D call. V lost 5 bases, J lost 2 bases, and 12 bases lay in between. This CDR3 has 14 residues. Germline CDR1 reads MNHEY; CDR2 reads SVGAGI. The CDR3 DNA sequence: TGTGCCAGCAGTCCAGTGGTGGCAAACTATGGCTACACCTTC. Residues: CASSPVVANYGYTF.

This clonotype was detected ten times or more. J is TRBJ2-3 and V is TRBV5-1; TRBD1 matches 8 bases. V trimming: 0 bases; J trimming: 6 bases; junction bases outside the gene matches: 9. Germline CDR1 and CDR2: SGHRS and YFSETQ. This CDR3 spans 16 amino acids. CDR3 sequence (DNA): TGCGCCAGCAGCTTGGGGCCCCGACAGGGGCCCGATACGCAGTATTTT. This sequence encodes CASSLGPRQGPDTQYF.

At least ten counts were recorded for this clonotype. This chain connects TRBV7-9 to TRBJ2-7; D possibly corresponds to TRBD1 (5 bases). The CDR3 sequence is 13 residues long. The V end lost 1 base, the J end lost 6 bases, and 10 bases lay between the germline ends. Germline loops: CDR1 SEHNR, CDR2 FQNEAQ (reference sequence). CDR3 DNA: TGTGCCAGCAGCTTAGGTAGCCAGGGCGAGCAGTACTTC. Amino acids: CASSLGSQGEQYF.

This clonotype was counted ten times or more. The chain recombines TRBV6-5 with TRBJ2-6; D may match TRBD1 or TRBD2 (6 bases each). This CDR3 is 16 amino acids long. Trimming left V 0 bases short and J 4 bases short, with 10 bases between. Germline V gene lookup returns CDR1 MNHEY and CDR2 SVGAGI. The CDR3 reads CASSYSGGPGANVLTF. CDR3 DNA sequence: TGTGCCAGCAGTTACTCAGGGGGGCCAGGGGCCAACGTCCTGACTTTC.

This clonotype was recorded many times. J is TRBJ1-3 and V is TRBV7-2, with a possible D match to TRBD1 (6 bases). The CDR3 has 15 amino acids. The V end was cut by 6 bases, the J end by 2 bases, with 14 bases between. Germline loops: CDR1 SGHTA, CDR2 FQGNSA. CDR3 residues: CASRTDGGPGNTIYF. The CDR3 region has the DNA TGTGCCAGCAGGACTGACGGGGGGCCTGGAAACACCATATATTTT.

This clonotype came up many times. J is TRBJ2-5 and V is TRBV7-2; the D gene is possibly TRBD1 (6 bases). Trimming pared 1 base from V and 4 bases from J, leaving 7 bases between. This CDR3 has 13 amino acids. Germline V lookup: CDR1 SGHTA, CDR2 FQGNSA. The CDR3 region has the DNA TGTGCCAGCAGCTTAGGGGGGCGAGAGACCCAGTACTTC. Encoded protein: CASSLGGRETQYF.

This clonotype has only a few counts. This chain uses TRBV29-1 with TRBJ2-4; TRBD1 matches at 8 bases. The CDR3 runs 13 residues. Trimming took 5 bases from V and 4 from J; bases not matched to a gene: 4. Germline V gene lookup returns CDR1 SQVTM and CDR2 ANQGSEA. The CDR3 reads CSVPDRGKNIQYF. The CDR3, as DNA: TGCAGCGTTCCCGACAGGGGAAAAAACATTCAGTACTTC.

The sample holds many counts of this clonotype. The rearrangement uses TRBV12-3 or TRBV12-4 and TRBJ1-2; no definite D call. The ends were cut back, 5 bases at V and 2 bases at J, with 6 bases in the middle. The CDR3 spans 12 residues. The chain's CDR3 is CASSRINYGYTF. DNA of the CDR3: TGTGCCAGCAGTCGCATAAACTATGGCTACACCTTC.

This clonotype was recorded at least ten times. J is TRBJ2-7 and V is TRBV20-1, with 9 bases matching TRBD2. Losses at the gene ends were 8 bases for V and 2 bases for J; bases not matched to a gene: 4. The CDR3 has 12 residues. CDR1 is DFQATT, CDR2 SNEGSKA, per germline (reference sequence). Here the CDR3 reads CSPGLATYEQYF. For the CDR3, the DNA is TGCAGTCCGGGACTAGCCACCTACGAGCAGTACTTC.

This clonotype occurred many times. The chain carries TRBV5-1 and TRBJ1-6, with D possibly being TRBD1 (6 bases). CDR1 and CDR2 from the germline V gene are SGHRS and YFSETQ. Trimming took off 0 bases at V and 14 bases at J, with 15 bases between the two ends. This CDR3 comprises 14 residues. CDR3 nucleotides: TGCGCCAGCAGCTTGGGCGACAGGTTTGAAGCCCTCCACTTT. This codes for CASSLGDRFEALHF.

This clonotype has at least ten counts. The chain uses TRBV7-9 and TRBJ2-1; 7 positions match TRBD2. V dropped 2 bases and J dropped 0; count of bases not matched to a gene: 4. Germline CDR1 reads SEHNR; CDR2 reads FQNEAQ (reference sequence). The CDR3 is 16 residues long. The CDR3 DNA sequence: TGTGCCAGCAGCTTATGGCGGGGGAGCTCCTACAATGAGCAGTTCTTC. This gives the protein CASSLWRGSSYNEQFF.

This clonotype was seen only a few times. This sequence joins TRBV7-6 and TRBJ2-1; 14 bases agree with TRBD2. Germline V CDR1 and CDR2: SGHVS, FNYEAQ. With 3 bases clipped from V and 4 bases from J, the junction kept 5 bases outside the gene matches. This CDR3 is built from 17 residues. The CDR3 region has the DNA TGTGCCAGCAGCTTGCGACTAGCGGGAGGGGGTTACAATGAGCAGTTCTTC. It yields the protein CASSLRLAGGGYNEQFF.

This clonotype was observed a handful of times. CDR3 region: CSARDMAGAGEKLFF. DNA for the CDR3: TGCAGTGCTAGAGATATGGCAGGGGCTGGTGAAAAACTGTTTTTT. The gene calls are TRBV20-1 and TRBJ1-4; a weak D match, TRBD1 (6 bases). Germline CDR1 is DFQATT and CDR2 is SNEGSKA (reference sequence). The CDR3 is 15 amino acids. V lost 0 bases to trimming and J lost 7 bases, with 15 bases between them.

In its sample, this clonotype was seen many times. The chain employs TRBV30 and TRBJ2-6; tentatively, D is TRBD2 (5 bases). Looked up from germline, CDR1 is GTSNPN and CDR2 is SVGIG (reference sequence). V lost 0 bases to trimming and J lost 0 bases, with 6 bases between them. The CDR3 consists of 15 residues. CDR3 sequence: CAWSVGVSGANVLTF. The CDR3 region has the DNA TGTGCCTGGAGTGTCGGGGTCTCTGGGGCCAACGTCCTGACTTTC.

This clonotype was seen repeatedly, ten times or more. The chain joins TRBV12-3 or TRBV12-4 to TRBJ2-1, with D perhaps TRBD2 (6 bases). This CDR3 is 12 amino acids long. V lost 7 bases and J 15 bases, leaving 19 bases between the germline ends. In DNA form, the CDR3 reads TGTGCCAGCATGACCCGTCCGGGGAGGACGTTCTTC. Protein sequence: CASMTRPGRTFF.

This chain connects TRBV27 to TRBJ2-3, with D unresolved. In germline, CDR1 is MNHEY, CDR2 SMNVEV (reference sequence). CDR3 length equals 13 residues. The germline V and J ends were trimmed by 3 bases and 6 bases, with 10 bases remaining between them. This chain's CDR3 is CASSLALADTQYF. CDR3 sequence (DNA): TGTGCCAGCAGTTTGGCCCTGGCGGATACGCAGTATTTT.

This clonotype was found many times. This rearrangement joins TRBV5-1 to TRBJ2-2; tentatively, D is TRBD2 (6 bases). The germline CDR1 and CDR2 sequences are SGHRS and YFSETQ. The germline V and J ends were trimmed by 7 bases and 0 bases, with 7 bases remaining between them. The length of the CDR3 is 13 residues. CDR3 region: CASAGSNTGELFF. The CDR3 DNA reads TGCGCCAGCGCGGGATCGAACACCGGGGAGCTGTTTTTT.

This clonotype was observed at least ten times. The V and J genes are TRBV3-1 and TRBJ2-1; no definite D call. The V gene lost 2 bases and the J gene lost 7 bases, with 3 bases spanning the gap. This CDR3 region has 11 residues. The germline V gene encodes CDR1 LGHDT and CDR2 YNNKEL (reference sequence). As DNA, the CDR3 is TGTGCCAGCAGCCAAATTAATGAGCAGTTCTTC. This sequence encodes CASSQINEQFF.

Ten or more counts support this clonotype. The rearrangement links TRBV12-3 or TRBV12-4 to TRBJ2-1; D remains ambiguous. V dropped 6 bases and J dropped 8 bases, with 17 bases sitting between them. The CDR3 length is 14 residues. CDR3 in DNA: TGTGCCAGCAGGAGTGAGGATAGCTTCCATGAGCAGTTCTTC. It is translated as CASRSEDSFHEQFF.

This clonotype was seen at least ten times. The J gene is TRBJ2-7, the V gene TRBV5-1, with a tentative D call TRBD1 (6 bases). The CDR3 covers 14 residues. Germline V lookup: CDR1 SGHRS, CDR2 YFSETQ. Between the trimmed V and J ends, which lost 3 bases and 2 bases, there was a span of 12 bases. DNA of the CDR3: TGCGCCAGCAGCTCGCCAGGACAGCCCTACGAGCAGTACTTC. As protein: CASSSPGQPYEQYF.

Ten or more counts support this clonotype. The rearrangement links TRBV10-3 to TRBJ2-7; 7 positions agree with TRBD1. The germline CDR1 and CDR2 sequences are ENHRY and SYGVKD. This CDR3 contains 16 residues. Trimming removed 3 bases from V and 2 bases from J; junction bases left unmatched: 10. CDR3 sequence (DNA): TGTGCCATCAGTGACCCTCCCGGGACAGTCCCCTACGAGCAGTACTTC. Protein sequence: CAISDPPGTVPYEQYF.

This clonotype was picked up many times. This sequence joins TRBV7-9 and TRBJ2-1, with D possibly TRBD2 on 6 matching bases. CDR1 is SEHNR and CDR2 is FQNEAQ in the germline V gene (reference sequence). V was trimmed by 2 bases and J by 14 bases, leaving 13 bases between them. The CDR3 totals 12 residues. CDR3 loop: CASSLKAGSEFF. The CDR3, as DNA: TGTGCCAGCAGCTTAAAAGCGGGCTCGGAGTTCTTC.

This clonotype was seen repeatedly, ten times or more. The rearrangement joins TRBV7-9 to TRBJ1-4; no firm D call. The CDR3 contains 12 residues. Germline V gene lookup returns CDR1 SEHNR and CDR2 FQNEAQ (reference sequence). The V end was cut by 2 bases, the J end by 8 bases, with 6 bases between. In nucleotides, the CDR3 is TGTGCCAGCAGCTTATCGCGGGAAAAACTGTTTTTT. The encoded protein is CASSLSREKLFF.

In its sample, this clonotype was seen many times. CDR3 bases: TGCAGTGCTACCGGGTGGCGGGAGTTCTACAATGAGCAGTTCTTC. This encodes CSATGWREFYNEQFF. V usage is TRBV20-1 and J usage is TRBJ2-1, with TRBD2 identical over 7 bases. From germline, CDR1 is DFQATT and CDR2 SNEGSKA (reference sequence). This CDR3 is built from 15 residues. V lost 4 bases and J lost 3; bases outside the gene matches: 9.

Ten or more counts support this clonotype. The chain couples TRBV19 to TRBJ2-4, with a weak D call TRBD1 (6 bases). Per the germline V gene, CDR1 is LNHDA and CDR2 is SQIVND (reference sequence). The CDR3 contains 14 residues. The V gene lost 6 bases and the J gene lost 8 bases, with 17 bases spanning the gap. In DNA, the CDR3 is TGTGCCAGTAGCCACCGGGACATTGGGGACATTCAGTACTTC. This sequence encodes CASSHRDIGDIQYF. Filled out from reference TRBV19 and TRBJ2-4, the complete variable domain reads DGGITQSPKYLFRKEGQNVTLSCEQNLNHDAMYWYRQDPGQGLRLIYYSQIVNDFQKGDIAEGYSVSREKKESFPLTVTSAQKNPTAFYLCASSHRDIGDIQYFGAGTRLSVL.

The chain is built from TRBV2 and TRBJ2-1; 10 nucleotides line up with TRBD2. The trim removed 3 bases at V and 3 bases at J, leaving 14 bases unmatched. CDR3 length: 19 amino acids. The germline gives CDR1 SNHLY, CDR2 FYNNEI. The CDR3 is CASSDTSGTLPGVYNEQFF. CDR3 DNA: TGTGCCAGCAGTGATACTAGCGGGACCCTCCCGGGGGTCTACAATGAGCAGTTCTTC.

This clonotype was counted many times. The rearrangement joins TRBV20-1 to TRBJ2-1; TRBD2 matches at 8 bases. The CDR3 consists of 13 residues. In germline, CDR1 is DFQATT, CDR2 SNEGSKA (reference sequence). V lost 6 bases, J lost 3 bases, and 4 bases stayed unmatched. CDR3 sequence reads: CSAEAGDYNEQFF. Here the CDR3 DNA reads TGCAGTGCAGAAGCGGGAGACTACAATGAGCAGTTCTTC.

This clonotype was recorded many times. The chain links TRBV5-5 to TRBJ2-2; the match to TRBD1 covers 7 bases. The J segment lost 3 bases and the V segment lost 4 bases, leaving 3 bases of the junction unmatched. Germline V CDR1 and CDR2: SGHKS, YYEKEE (reference sequence). CDR3 size: 14 residues. CDR3 loop: CASSDDRDTGELFF. CDR3 in DNA: TGTGCCAGCAGCGATGACAGGGACACCGGGGAGCTGTTTTTT.